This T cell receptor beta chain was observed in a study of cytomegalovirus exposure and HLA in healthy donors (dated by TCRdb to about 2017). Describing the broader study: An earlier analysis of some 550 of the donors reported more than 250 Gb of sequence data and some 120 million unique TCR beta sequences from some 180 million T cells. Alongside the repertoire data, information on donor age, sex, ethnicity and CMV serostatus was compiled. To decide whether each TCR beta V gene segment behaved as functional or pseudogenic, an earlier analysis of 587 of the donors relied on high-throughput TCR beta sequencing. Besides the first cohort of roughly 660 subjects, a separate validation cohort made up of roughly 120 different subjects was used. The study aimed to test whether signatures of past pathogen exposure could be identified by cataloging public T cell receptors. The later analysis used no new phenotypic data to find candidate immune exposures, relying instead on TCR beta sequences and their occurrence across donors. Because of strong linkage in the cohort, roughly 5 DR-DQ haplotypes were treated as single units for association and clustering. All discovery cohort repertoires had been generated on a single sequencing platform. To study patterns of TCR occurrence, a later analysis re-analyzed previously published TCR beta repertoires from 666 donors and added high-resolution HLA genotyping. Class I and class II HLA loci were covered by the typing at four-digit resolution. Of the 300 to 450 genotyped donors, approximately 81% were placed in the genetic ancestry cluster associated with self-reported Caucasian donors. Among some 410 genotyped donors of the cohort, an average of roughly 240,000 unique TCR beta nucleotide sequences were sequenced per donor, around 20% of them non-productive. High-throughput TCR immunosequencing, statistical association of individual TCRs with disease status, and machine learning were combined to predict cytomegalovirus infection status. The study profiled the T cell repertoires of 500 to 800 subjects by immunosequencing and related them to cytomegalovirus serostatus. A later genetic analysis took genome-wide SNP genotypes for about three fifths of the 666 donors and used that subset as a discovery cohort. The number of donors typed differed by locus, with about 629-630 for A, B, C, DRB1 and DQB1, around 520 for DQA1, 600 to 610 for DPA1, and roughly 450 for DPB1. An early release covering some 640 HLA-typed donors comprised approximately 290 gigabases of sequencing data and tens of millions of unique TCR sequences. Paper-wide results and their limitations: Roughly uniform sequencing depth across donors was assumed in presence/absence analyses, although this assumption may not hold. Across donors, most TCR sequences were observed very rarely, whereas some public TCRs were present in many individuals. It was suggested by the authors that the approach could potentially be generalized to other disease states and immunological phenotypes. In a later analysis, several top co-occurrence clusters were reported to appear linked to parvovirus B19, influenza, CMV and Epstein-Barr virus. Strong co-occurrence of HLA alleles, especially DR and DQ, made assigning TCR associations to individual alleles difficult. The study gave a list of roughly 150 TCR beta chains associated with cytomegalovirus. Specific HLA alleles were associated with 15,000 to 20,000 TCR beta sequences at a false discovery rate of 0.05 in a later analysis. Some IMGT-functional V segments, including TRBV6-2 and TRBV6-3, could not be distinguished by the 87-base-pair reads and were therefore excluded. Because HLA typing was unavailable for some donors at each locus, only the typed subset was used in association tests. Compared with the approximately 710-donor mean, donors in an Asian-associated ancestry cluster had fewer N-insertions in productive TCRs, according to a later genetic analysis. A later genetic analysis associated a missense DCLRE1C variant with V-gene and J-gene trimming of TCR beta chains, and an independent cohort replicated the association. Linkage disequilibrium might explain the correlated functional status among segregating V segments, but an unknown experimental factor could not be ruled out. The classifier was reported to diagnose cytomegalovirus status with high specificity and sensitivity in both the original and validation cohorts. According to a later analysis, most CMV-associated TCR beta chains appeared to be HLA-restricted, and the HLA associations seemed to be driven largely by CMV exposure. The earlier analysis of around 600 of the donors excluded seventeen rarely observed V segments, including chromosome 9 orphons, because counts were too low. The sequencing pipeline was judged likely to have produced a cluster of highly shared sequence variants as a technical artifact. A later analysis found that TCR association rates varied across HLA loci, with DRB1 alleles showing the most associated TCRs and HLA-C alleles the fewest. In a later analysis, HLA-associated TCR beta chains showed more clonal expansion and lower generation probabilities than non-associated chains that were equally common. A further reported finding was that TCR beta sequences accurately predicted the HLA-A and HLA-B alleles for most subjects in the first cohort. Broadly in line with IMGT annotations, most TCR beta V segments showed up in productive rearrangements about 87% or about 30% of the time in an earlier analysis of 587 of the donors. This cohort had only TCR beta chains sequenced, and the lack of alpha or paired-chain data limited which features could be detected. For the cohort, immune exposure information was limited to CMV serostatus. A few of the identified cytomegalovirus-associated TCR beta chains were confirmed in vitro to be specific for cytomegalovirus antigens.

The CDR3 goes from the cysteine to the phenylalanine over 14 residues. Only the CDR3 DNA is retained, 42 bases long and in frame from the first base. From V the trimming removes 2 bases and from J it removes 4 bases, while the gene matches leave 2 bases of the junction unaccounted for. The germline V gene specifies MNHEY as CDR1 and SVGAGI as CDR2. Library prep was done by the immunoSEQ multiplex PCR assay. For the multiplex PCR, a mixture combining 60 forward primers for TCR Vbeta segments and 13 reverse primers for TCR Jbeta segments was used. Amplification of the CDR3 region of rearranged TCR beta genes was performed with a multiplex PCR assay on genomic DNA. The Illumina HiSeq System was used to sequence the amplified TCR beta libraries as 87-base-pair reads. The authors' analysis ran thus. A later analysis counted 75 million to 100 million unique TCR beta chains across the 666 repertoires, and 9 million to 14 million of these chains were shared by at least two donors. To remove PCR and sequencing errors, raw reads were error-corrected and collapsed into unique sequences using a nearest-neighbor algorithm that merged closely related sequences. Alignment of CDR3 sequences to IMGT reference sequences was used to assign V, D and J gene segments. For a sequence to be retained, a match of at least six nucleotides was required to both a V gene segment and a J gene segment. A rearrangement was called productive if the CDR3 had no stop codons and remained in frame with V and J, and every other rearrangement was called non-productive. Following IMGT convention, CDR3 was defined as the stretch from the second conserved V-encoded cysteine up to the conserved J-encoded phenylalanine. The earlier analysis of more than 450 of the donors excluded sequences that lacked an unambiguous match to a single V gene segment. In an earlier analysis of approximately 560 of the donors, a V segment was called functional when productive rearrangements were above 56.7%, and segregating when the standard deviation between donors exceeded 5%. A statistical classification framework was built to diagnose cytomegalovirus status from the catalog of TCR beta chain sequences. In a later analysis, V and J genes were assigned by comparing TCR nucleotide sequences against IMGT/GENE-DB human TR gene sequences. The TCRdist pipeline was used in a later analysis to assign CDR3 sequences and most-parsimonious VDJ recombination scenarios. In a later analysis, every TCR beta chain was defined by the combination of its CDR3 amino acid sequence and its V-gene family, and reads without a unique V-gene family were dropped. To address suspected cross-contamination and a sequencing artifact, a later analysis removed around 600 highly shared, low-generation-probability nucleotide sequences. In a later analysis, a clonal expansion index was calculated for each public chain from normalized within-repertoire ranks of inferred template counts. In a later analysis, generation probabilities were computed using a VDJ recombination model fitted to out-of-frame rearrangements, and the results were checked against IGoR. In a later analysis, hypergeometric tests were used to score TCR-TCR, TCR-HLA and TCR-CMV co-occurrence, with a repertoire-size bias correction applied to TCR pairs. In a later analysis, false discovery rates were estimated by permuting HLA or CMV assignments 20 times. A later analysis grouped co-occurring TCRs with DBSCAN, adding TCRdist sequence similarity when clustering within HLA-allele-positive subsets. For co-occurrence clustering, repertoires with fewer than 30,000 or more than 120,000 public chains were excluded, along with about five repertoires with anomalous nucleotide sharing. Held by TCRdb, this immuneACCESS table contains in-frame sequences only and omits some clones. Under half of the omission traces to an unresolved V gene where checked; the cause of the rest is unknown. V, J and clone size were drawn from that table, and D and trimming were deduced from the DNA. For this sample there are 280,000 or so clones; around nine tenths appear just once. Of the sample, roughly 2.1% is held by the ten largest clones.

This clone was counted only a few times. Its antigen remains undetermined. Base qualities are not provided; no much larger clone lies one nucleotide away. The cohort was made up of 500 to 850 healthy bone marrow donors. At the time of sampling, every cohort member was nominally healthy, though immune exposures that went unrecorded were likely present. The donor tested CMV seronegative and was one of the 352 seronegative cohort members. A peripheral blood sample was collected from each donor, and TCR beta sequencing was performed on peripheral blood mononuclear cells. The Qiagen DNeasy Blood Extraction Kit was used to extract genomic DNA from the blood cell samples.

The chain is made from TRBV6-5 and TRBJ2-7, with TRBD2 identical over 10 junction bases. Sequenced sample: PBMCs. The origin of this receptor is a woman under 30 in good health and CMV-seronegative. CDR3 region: CASSYGAGGYEQYF. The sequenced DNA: TGTGCCAGCAGTTACGGAGCGGGGGGGTACGAGCAGTACTTC.